This T cell receptor beta chain was identified during a study of T cell responses to AZD1222 COVID-19 vaccine. Study conclusions and caveats: In the spike-specific TCR repertoire, nearly half reportedly target unmutated variant regions. Females made up more of the donors, who were largely white British, and clonal diversity may have come out too low.

Comment on this clone: Its cognate antigen is unknown.

Germline CDR1 SGHTA, CDR2 FQGTGA. The ends were cut back, 2 bases at V and 1 base at J, with 11 bases in the middle. CDR3 size: 15 residues. Sequencing used immunoSEQ multiplex PCR; TCRdb keeps in-frame clones, though not all of them. The table lists approximately 110,000 clones, around 90% of them singletons. The V call is TRBV7-3, the J call TRBJ2-5, with D perhaps matching TRBD1 or TRBD2 (7 bases each). The receptor was isolated from an adult who received the AZD1222 COVID-19 vaccine. Sequenced here: peripheral blood, sampled 28 days after the second AZD1222 dose. DNA for the CDR3: TGTGCCAGCAGCTTAGGGAGGGGGCCCCAAGAGACCCAGTACTTC. This encodes CASSLGRGPQETQYF.